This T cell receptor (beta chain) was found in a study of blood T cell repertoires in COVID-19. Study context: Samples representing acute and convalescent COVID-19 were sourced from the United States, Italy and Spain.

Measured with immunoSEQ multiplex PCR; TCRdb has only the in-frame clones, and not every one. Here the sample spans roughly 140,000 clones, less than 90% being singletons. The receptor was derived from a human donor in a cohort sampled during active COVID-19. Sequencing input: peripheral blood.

This CDR3 is CASSFGSVAGAGNTIYF. CDR3 DNA sequence: TGTGCCAGCAGCTTTGGCTCGGTGGCAGGGGCTGGAAACACCATATATTTT. The rearrangement uses TRBV7-6 and TRBJ1-3; perhaps TRBD1 as D (6 bases). The CDR3 runs 17 residues. V lost 3 bases to trimming and J lost 2 bases, with 17 bases between them. Germline V gene sequence: CDR1 SGHVS, CDR2 FNYEAQ.